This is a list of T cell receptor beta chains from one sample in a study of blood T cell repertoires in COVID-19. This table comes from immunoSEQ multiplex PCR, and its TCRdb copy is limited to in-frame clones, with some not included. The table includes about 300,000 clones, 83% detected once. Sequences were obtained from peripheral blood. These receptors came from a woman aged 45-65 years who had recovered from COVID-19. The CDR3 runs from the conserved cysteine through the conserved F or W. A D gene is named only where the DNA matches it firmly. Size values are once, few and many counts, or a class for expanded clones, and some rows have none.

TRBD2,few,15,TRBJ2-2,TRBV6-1,CASSELAGGPGELFF,TGTGCCAGCAGTGAACTAGCGGGAGGGCCCGGGGAGCTGTTTTTT
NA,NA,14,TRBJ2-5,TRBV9,CASSPTLAGETQYF,TGTGCCAGCAGCCCAACCTTAGCCGGGGAGACCCAGTACTTC
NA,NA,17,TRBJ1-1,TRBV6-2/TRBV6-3,CASSYEWDLTLEAEAFF,TGTGCCAGCAGTTATGAGTGGGATCTTACGCTGGAGGCTGAAGCTTTCTTT
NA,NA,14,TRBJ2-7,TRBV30,CAWNPGTPSYEQYF,TGTGCCTGGAATCCCGGGACTCCTTCCTACGAGCAGTACTTC
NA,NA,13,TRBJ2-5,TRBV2,CASTLQGRVTQYF,TGTGCCAGCACGCTCCAGGGGCGGGTGACCCAGTACTTC
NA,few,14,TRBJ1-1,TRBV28,CASSTSGILAEAFF,TGTGCCAGCAGTACCTCAGGAATTTTAGCTGAAGCTTTCTTT
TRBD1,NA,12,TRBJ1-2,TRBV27,CASSSGGRVYTF,TGTGCCAGCAGTTCAGGGGGAAGGGTATACACCTTC
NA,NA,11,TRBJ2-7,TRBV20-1,CSARDAERQYF,TGCAGTGCTAGAGATGCTGAGAGGCAGTACTTC
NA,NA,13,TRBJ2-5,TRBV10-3,CAISARFQETQYF,TGTGCCATCAGTGCGAGGTTCCAAGAGACCCAGTACTTC
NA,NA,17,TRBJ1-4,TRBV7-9,CASSSGQGRPTNEKLFF,TGTGCCAGCAGCTCCGGGCAGGGGAGACCAACTAATGAAAAACTGTTTTTT
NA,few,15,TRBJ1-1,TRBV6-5,CASSYFTGRNTEAFF,TGTGCCAGCAGTTACTTTACAGGCAGAAACACTGAAGCTTTCTTT
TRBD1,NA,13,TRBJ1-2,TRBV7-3,CASSLNKGDRASF,TGTGCCAGCAGCTTAAATAAGGGGGACAGGGCCTCCTTC
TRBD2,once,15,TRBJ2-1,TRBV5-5,CASSLRAGDYNEQFF,TGTGCCAGCAGCTTGAGAGCGGGGGACTACAATGAGCAGTTCTTC
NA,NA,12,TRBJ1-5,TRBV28,CASSLVGLAEHF,TGTGCCAGCAGTTTAGTGGGGCTGGCGGAGCATTTT
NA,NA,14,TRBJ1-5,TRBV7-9,CASSVQVNNQPQHF,TGTGCCAGCAGCGTACAGGTTAACAATCAGCCCCAGCATTTT
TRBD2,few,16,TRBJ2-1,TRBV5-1,CASSLSSGGAPREQFF,TGCGCCAGCAGCTTGTCTAGCGGGGGGGCACCCCGCGAGCAGTTCTTC
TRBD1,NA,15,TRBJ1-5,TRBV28,CASSLWGQGGQPQHF,TGTGCCAGCAGTTTATGGGGACAGGGGGGTCAGCCCCAGCATTTT